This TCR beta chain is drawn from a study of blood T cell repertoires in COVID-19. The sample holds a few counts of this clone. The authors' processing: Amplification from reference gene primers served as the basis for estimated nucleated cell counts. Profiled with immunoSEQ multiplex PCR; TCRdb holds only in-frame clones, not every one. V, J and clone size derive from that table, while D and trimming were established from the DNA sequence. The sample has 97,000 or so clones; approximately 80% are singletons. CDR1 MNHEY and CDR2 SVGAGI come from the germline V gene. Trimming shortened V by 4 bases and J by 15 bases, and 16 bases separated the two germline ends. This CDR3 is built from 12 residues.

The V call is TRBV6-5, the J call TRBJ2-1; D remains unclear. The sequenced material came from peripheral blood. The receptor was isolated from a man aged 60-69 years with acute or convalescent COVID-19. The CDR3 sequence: CASSSPLRGVFF. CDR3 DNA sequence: TGTGCCAGCAGTTCGCCACTCCGAGGCGTGTTCTTC.